These 17 T cell receptor beta chains were all obtained from the same sample, sequenced in a study of blood T cell repertoires in COVID-19. Measured with immunoSEQ multiplex PCR; TCRdb has only the in-frame clones, and not every one. This table has some 380,000 clones, roughly 86% appearing once. Sequencing was done on a sample of PBMCs or T cells enriched from blood (not recorded which). The receptors originated from a man aged 25-45 years who had recovered from COVID-19.

This clone showed up just once. CDR3 protein: CASRFRDTNTEAFF. The CDR3 DNA follows: TGCGCCAGCAGATTCCGGGACACCAACACTGAAGCTTTCTTT. The chain is built from TRBV4-1 and TRBJ1-1; possible D gene TRBD1, 6 bases. Germline loops: CDR1 MGHRA, CDR2 YSYEKL. V was clipped by 6 bases and J by 2 bases, with 13 bases between them. The CDR3 runs 14 residues.

This chain connects TRBV27 to TRBJ2-1; TRBD1 matches 9 bases. CDR3 length: 18 residues. The V segment lost 5 bases and the J segment 3 bases; nucleotides outside the gene matches: 14. Germline lookup yields CDR1 MNHEY and CDR2 SMNVEV (reference sequence). The CDR3 DNA sequence: TGTGCCAGCAGTCCTATGGTCCGGACAGGGGCGTTCTACAATGAGCAGTTCTTC. As protein: CASSPMVRTGAFYNEQFF.

The chain is built from TRBV2 and TRBJ2-1, with 10 positions matching TRBD1. V was clipped by 7 bases and J by 5 bases; unmatched bases: 8. Looked up from germline, CDR1 is SNHLY and CDR2 is FYNNEI. The CDR3 covers 15 residues. The CDR3 coding sequence is TGTGCCAGCAAAACAGGGACAGGGGTTAACAATGAGCAGTTCTTC. It codes for CASKTGTGVNNEQFF.

The chain is built from TRBV2 and TRBJ1-4, with a possible D match to TRBD1 (5 bases). Germline CDR1 SNHLY, CDR2 FYNNEI. The length of the CDR3 is 14 residues. V lost 6 bases and J lost 7, with 15 bases in between. The CDR3 reads CASRGRDRTEKLFF. In DNA form, the CDR3 reads TGTGCCAGCAGGGGCAGGGATAGGACTGAAAAACTGTTTTTT.

The gene calls are TRBV5-1 and TRBJ2-7, with a weak D call TRBD2 (5 bases). Germline V gives CDR1 SGHRS, CDR2 YFSETQ. Trimming left V 0 bases short and J 4 bases short, with 8 bases between. The CDR3 extends over 13 amino acids. The CDR3: CASSLASGYEQYF. CDR3 coding DNA: TGCGCCAGCAGCTTGGCCTCGGGATACGAGCAGTACTTC.

The V call is TRBV10-3, the J call TRBJ2-3; maybe TRBD2 (5 bases). The CDR3 totals 11 residues. CDR1 and CDR2 from the germline V gene are ENHRY and SYGVKD. The V end was cut by 6 bases, the J end by 11 bases, with 12 bases between. This chain's CDR3 is CAISETEGQYF. As DNA, the CDR3 is TGTGCCATCAGCGAGACCGAGGGGCAGTATTTT.

This clone appeared once. This sequence joins TRBV7-9 and TRBJ2-1; D is perhaps TRBD1 (5 bases). Germline values: CDR1 SEHNR, CDR2 FQNEAQ (reference sequence). Trimming shortened V by 3 bases and J by 5 bases, and 8 bases separated the two germline ends. This CDR3 contains 13 residues. This chain's CDR3 is CASSFNRNNEQFF. CDR3 sequence (DNA): TGTGCCAGCAGCTTTAACAGGAACAATGAGCAGTTCTTC.

The chain employs TRBV4-1 and TRBJ1-1; TRBD1 agrees at 7 bases. J was trimmed by 1 base and V by 8 bases; bases with no gene match: 13. This CDR3 spans 16 amino acids. Per germline, CDR1 MGHRA and CDR2 YSYEKL. The DNA of the CDR3 is TGCGCCAGCGGGACTTTATGGGACAGCCAGAACACTGAAGCTTTCTTT. Its translation is CASGTLWDSQNTEAFF.

This chain connects TRBV9 to TRBJ2-1; D remains unclear. Germline-derived CDR1 and CDR2 are SGDLS and YYNGEE. This CDR3 comprises 15 residues. Trimming took 0 bases from V and 2 from J, leaving 9 bases between them. The chain's CDR3 is CASSVALTPYNEQFF. CDR3 coding DNA: TGTGCCAGCAGCGTAGCGCTAACCCCCTACAATGAGCAGTTCTTC.

The rearrangement uses TRBV7-9 and TRBJ2-5; tentatively, D is TRBD2 (6 bases). The CDR3 has 16 amino acids. The germline V gene has CDR1 SEHNR and CDR2 FQNEAQ (reference sequence). Trimming removed 3 bases from V and 0 bases from J, with 14 bases in between. For the CDR3, the DNA is TGTGCCAGCAGCTTCAGGCTTGAGCGGGACCAAGAGACCCAGTACTTC. The encoded protein is CASSFRLERDQETQYF.

The chain is built from TRBV9 and TRBJ2-3; a possible D gene is TRBD1 (6 bases). Germline CDR1 SGDLS, CDR2 YYNGEE. This CDR3 is 18 amino acids long. V lost 3 bases, J lost 0 bases, and 20 bases lay in between. Here the CDR3 reads CASSADRSYAFSTDTQYF. In nucleotides, the CDR3 is TGTGCCAGCAGCGCAGACAGGTCATACGCCTTTAGCACAGATACGCAGTATTTT.

The chain combines TRBV7-8 with TRBJ1-1; 8 nucleotides align to TRBD1. Germline lookup yields CDR1 SGHVS and CDR2 FQNEAQ. Losses at the gene ends were 5 bases for V and 5 bases for J; bases not matched to a gene: 10. This CDR3 has 15 amino acids. The CDR3 spells CASSLGQGLGTEAFF. The CDR3 nucleotides are TGTGCCAGCAGCCTAGGACAGGGCCTAGGTACTGAAGCTTTCTTT.

The chain couples TRBV6-2 or TRBV6-3 to TRBJ2-7; D is possibly TRBD1 (5 bases). Trimming stripped 2 bases from V and 6 bases from J, with 20 bases between. The CDR3 covers 16 residues. Germline V gives CDR1 MNHEY, CDR2 SVGEGT. The CDR3 sequence is CASSYPGKGARFEQYF. The CDR3 DNA reads as TGTGCCAGCAGTTACCCCGGCAAAGGGGCACGGTTCGAGCAGTACTTC.

The chain has TRBV5-1 and TRBJ1-1; a possible D gene is TRBD1 (5 bases). Germline-derived CDR1 and CDR2 are SGHRS and YFSETQ. V lost 0 bases and J 3 bases, leaving 12 bases between the germline ends. This CDR3 has 15 amino acids. DNA for the CDR3: TGCGCCAGCAGCTTGGCGGGGGGATCCCACACTGAAGCTTTCTTT. Encoded protein: CASSLAGGSHTEAFF. Full variable domain (outside the CDR3, taken from reference TRBV5-1 and TRBJ1-1): KAGVTQTPRYLIKTRGQQVTLSCSPISGHRSVSWYQQTPGQGLQFLFEYFSETQRNKGNFPGRFSGRQFSNSRSEMNVSTLELGDSALYLCASSLAGGSHTEAFFGQGTRLTVV.

The rearrangement links TRBV6-2 or TRBV6-3 to TRBJ1-2; 10 bases are shared with TRBD1. This CDR3 has 13 residues. Germline V gene data show CDR1 as MNHEY and CDR2 as SVGEGT. With 6 bases clipped from V and 6 bases from J, the junction kept 4 bases outside the gene matches. The chain's CDR3 is CASSPDRGHGYTF. Written as DNA, the CDR3 is TGTGCCAGCAGCCCCGACAGGGGGCATGGCTACACCTTC.

The chain combines TRBV18 with TRBJ2-1; TRBD2 matches 9 bases. The V and J ends lost 0 bases and 5 bases, in that order; junction bases with no gene match: 2. The CDR3 runs to 15 residues. Germline V CDR1 and CDR2: KGHSH, LQKENI. The CDR3 region is CASSPPSGGNNEQFF. In DNA, the CDR3 is TGTGCCAGCTCACCACCAAGCGGGGGGAACAATGAGCAGTTCTTC.

This clone was detected once. The chain uses TRBV7-6 and TRBJ2-2, with TRBD2 matching 11 bases. Losses at the gene ends were 3 bases for V and 2 bases for J; bases not matched to a gene: 2. Germline lookup yields CDR1 SGHVS and CDR2 FNYEAQ. The CDR3 is 16 residues long. The CDR3 sequence is CASSFGLAGNTGELFF. Written as DNA, the CDR3 is TGTGCCAGCAGCTTCGGACTAGCGGGTAACACCGGGGAGCTGTTTTTT.